The clone carrying this TCR beta chain showed up many times. The antigen is unknown. The data belong to a study of early T cells in non-severe SARS-CoV-2 infection. Study-wide context: Unsorted whole-blood RNA was sequenced in bulk, leaving chains unpaired. Study observations and caveats: VDJdb-based annotation leaned toward anti-spike CD8 responses and missed private and CD4 specificities.

With 2 bases clipped from V and 2 bases from J, the junction kept 2 bases outside the gene matches. The CDR3 is made up of 15 amino acids. Germline assignment: CDR1 SGHTA and CDR2 FQGNSA. Researchers attached unique molecular identifiers to individual cDNA molecules. From the 5' RACE reads, TCRdb called clonotypes with MiXCR, one entry per CDR3 protein. The sample records tens of thousands of distinct CDR3 sequences, roughly 12% being singletons. The sequenced sample was whole blood. The receptor was isolated from an adult who was a healthcare worker with PCR-confirmed SARS-CoV-2 infection or an uninfected control (not recorded which). The rearrangement links TRBV7-2 to TRBJ1-5; 8 bases map to TRBD1. The CDR3 DNA is TGTGCCAGCAGCTTAACAGGGGGAGGCAATCAGCCCCAGCATTTT. Residues: CASSLTGGGNQPQHF.